The 27 T cell receptor beta chains below come from one sample, sequenced in a study of blood T cell repertoires in COVID-19. The repertoire was sequenced with immunoSEQ multiplex PCR; TCRdb's copy has only in-frame clones and lacks some. Among more than 400,000 clones listed, 80% to 90% were seen once. Material for sequencing was peripheral blood. These TCRs come from a human donor in a cohort sampled during active COVID-19.

J is TRBJ1-1 and V is TRBV5-1, with D possibly matching TRBD1 (5 bases). The germline V and J ends were trimmed by 4 bases and 5 bases, with 18 bases remaining between them. There are 15 residues in the CDR3. The germline CDR1 and CDR2 sequences are SGHRS and YFSETQ. CDR3 DNA sequence: TGCGCCAGCAGCCCATACGCAGCGGGGGGAACTGAAGCTTTCTTT. Amino acids: CASSPYAAGGTEAFF.

This sequence joins TRBV6-6 and TRBJ1-1; the match to TRBD1 covers 10 bases. V shed 10 bases and J 5 bases; nucleotides not matched to a gene: 7. Germline loops: CDR1 MNHNY, CDR2 SVGAGI (reference sequence). The CDR3 runs to 13 residues. The DNA for the CDR3 is TGTGCCATTCGAGACAGGGGGCAGACTGAAGCTTTCTTT. Its translation: CAIRDRGQTEAFF.

CDR3: CASSAETGAGNTIYF. The CDR3 DNA sequence: TGTGCCAGCAGCGCAGAGACAGGGGCGGGAAACACCATATATTTT. This chain uses TRBV9 with TRBJ1-3, with 8 bases fitting TRBD1. V lost 3 bases, J lost 4 bases, and 6 bases stayed unmatched. The CDR3 is 15 residues long. Per the germline V gene, CDR1 is SGDLS and CDR2 is YYNGEE.

The gene calls are TRBV28 and TRBJ1-5, with 11 bases aligning to TRBD1. Germline V CDR1 and CDR2: MDHEN, SYDVKM. The CDR3 has 18 residues. V lost 6 bases, J lost 0 bases, and 10 bases stayed unmatched. The CDR3: CASRNPGQGVGSNQPQHF. CDR3 in DNA: TGTGCCAGCAGAAATCCGGGACAGGGGGTTGGTAGCAATCAGCCCCAGCATTTT.

CDR3: CASSLGGGTGGSQPQHF. CDR3 nucleotides: TGTGCCAGCAGCTTAGGGGGCGGGACAGGGGGCAGTCAGCCCCAGCATTTT. The chain combines TRBV7-8 with TRBJ1-5; 12 bases match TRBD1. CDR3 size: 17 residues. Germline V lookup: CDR1 SGHVS, CDR2 FQNEAQ. J was trimmed by 6 bases and V by 1 base; bases with no gene match: 7.

The chain joins TRBV6-2 or TRBV6-3 to TRBJ2-5, with 9 bases identical to TRBD2. The germline gives CDR1 MNHEY, CDR2 SVGEGT. CDR3 length: 16 amino acids. The J segment lost 1 base and the V segment lost 2 bases, leaving 5 bases of the junction unmatched. The DNA of the CDR3 is TGTGCCAGCAGTTACCCCGGGACTAGCACCCAAGAGACCCAGTACTTC. It is translated as CASSYPGTSTQETQYF.

This chain joins TRBV30 and TRBJ1-5; D remains unclear. Germline loops: CDR1 GTSNPN, CDR2 SVGIG (reference sequence). The V gene lost 6 bases and the J gene lost 7 bases, with 19 bases spanning the gap. The CDR3 loop spans 14 amino acids. In DNA form, the CDR3 reads TGTGCCTGCTCCCCCGGCGGGTTGGGCCAGCCCCAGCATTTT. Its protein is CACSPGGLGQPQHF.

Only a few counts were recorded for this clone. CDR3 DNA sequence: TGCGCCAGCAGCTTAGGACTAGGGGTAAATGAGCAGTTCTTC. The encoded protein is CASSLGLGVNEQFF. The genes are TRBV5-1 and TRBJ2-1, with 7 positions matching TRBD2. CDR1 SGHRS and CDR2 YFSETQ come from the germline V gene. The CDR3 totals 14 residues. With V trimmed by 2 bases and J by 7 bases, 6 bases remained unmatched.

The V call is TRBV5-4, the J call TRBJ2-1; tentative D call: TRBD1 (6 bases). V shed 4 bases and J shed 6 bases, with 17 bases lying between them. Germline lookup yields CDR1 SGHNT and CDR2 YYREEE (reference sequence). CDR3 length: 15 amino acids. The CDR3 region has the DNA TGTGCCAGCAGCCACCGGGACACGGGGCTCAATGAGCAGTTCTTC. This gives the protein CASSHRDTGLNEQFF.

The gene calls are TRBV3-1 (or the pseudogene TRBV3-2) and TRBJ2-7, with a tentative D call TRBD1 (6 bases). The V end lost 5 bases, the J end lost 1 base, and 9 bases lay between the germline ends. The CDR3 totals 13 residues. Germline values: CDR1 LGHDT, CDR2 YNNKEL (reference sequence). CDR3 nucleotide sequence: TGTGCCAGCAGCTTAAGGGGGTCCTACGAGCAGTACTTC. Translation gives CASSLRGSYEQYF.

The chain joins TRBV7-2 to TRBJ1-2, with D possibly matching TRBD1 (6 bases). The CDR3 is 14 amino acids. The V gene lost 5 bases and the J gene lost 5 bases, with 15 bases spanning the gap. CDR1 and CDR2 (germline): SGHTA, FQGNSA. The CDR3 DNA reads TGTGCCAGCAGCCCCCAACAGGGTGGATATGGCTACACCTTC. Translation gives CASSPQQGGYGYTF.

The chain combines TRBV7-2 with TRBJ2-2, with 10 bases aligning to TRBD2. Losses at the gene ends were 3 bases for V and 6 bases for J; bases not matched to a gene: 4. Looked up from germline, CDR1 is SGHTA and CDR2 is FQGNSA. This CDR3 has 15 amino acids. CDR3 sequence (DNA): TGTGCCAGCAGCTTTCTAGCGGGAGAGTCCGGGGAGCTGTTTTTT. This sequence encodes CASSFLAGESGELFF.

The chain links TRBV30 to TRBJ2-2, with TRBD2 identical over 10 bases. The V gene end was trimmed by 8 bases and the J gene end by 2 bases; junction bases not matched to a gene: 8. The CDR3 totals 15 residues. Germline values: CDR1 GTSNPN, CDR2 SVGIG (reference sequence). CDR3 bases: TGTGCCAAAAGGACTAGCGGAGACAACACCGGGGAGCTGTTTTTT. It translates to CAKRTSGDNTGELFF.

The rearrangement links TRBV27 to TRBJ1-6; no firm D call. CDR1 and CDR2 from the germline V gene are MNHEY and SMNVEV (reference sequence). The CDR3 consists of 16 residues. The V end lost 4 bases, the J end lost 3 bases, and 13 bases lay between the germline ends. The CDR3 loop reads CASSYGSSFYNSPLHF. CDR3 coding DNA: TGTGCCAGCAGTTACGGTTCGAGTTTCTATAATTCACCCCTCCACTTT.

The chain uses TRBV5-4 and TRBJ2-3; 9 nucleotides agree with TRBD2. From germline, CDR1 is SGHNT and CDR2 YYREEE (reference sequence). V lost 4 bases, J lost 6 bases, and 15 bases stayed unmatched. The CDR3 consists of 17 residues. The CDR3 region has the DNA TGTGCCAGCAGCCCTATGACTAGCGGCTCCAATTTGGATACGCAGTATTTT. Protein: CASSPMTSGSNLDTQYF.

V is TRBV12-3 or TRBV12-4 and J is TRBJ2-5; D is possibly TRBD1 (5 bases). The CDR3 has 13 amino acids. V lost 4 bases and J lost 1, with 7 bases in between. The CDR3 DNA reads TGTGCCAGCAGTTCTGACAGCCAAGAGACCCAGTACTTC. Encoded protein: CASSSDSQETQYF.

The table lists this clone with a few counts. DNA of the CDR3: TGTGCCAGCAGCCAAGGGGGACAGGGTCCCAATGAGCAGTTCTTC. It codes for CASSQGGQGPNEQFF. The chain carries TRBV4-2 and TRBJ2-1; TRBD1 matches at 9 bases. V shed 1 base and J 6 bases; nucleotides not matched to a gene: 4. The CDR3 runs to 15 residues. CDR1 and CDR2 from the germline V gene are LGHNA and YNFKEQ.

This clone occurred a few times. The CDR3 spells CASSQEGLAGGPWTTDTQYF. CDR3 DNA: TGCGCCAGCAGCCAAGAAGGACTAGCGGGAGGGCCTTGGACCACAGATACGCAGTATTTT. The chain joins TRBV4-1 to TRBJ2-3, with 15 nucleotides matching TRBD2. CDR3 length: 20 amino acids. The trim removed 0 bases at V and 2 bases at J, leaving 9 bases unmatched. Germline V gene data show CDR1 as MGHRA and CDR2 as YSYEKL.

This clone was detected only once. The chain carries TRBV19 and TRBJ2-2, with D possibly TRBD2 on 6 matching bases. The CDR3 length is 13 residues. Germline values: CDR1 LNHDA, CDR2 SQIVND (reference sequence). V shed 10 bases and J shed 3 bases, with 12 bases lying between them. CDR3 nucleotide sequence: TGTGCCACCTGGGGGGATTACACCGGGGAGCTGTTTTTT. Its translation: CATWGDYTGELFF.

The V gene is TRBV7-9, the J gene TRBJ1-5; D gene uncertain. The V end lost 1 base, the J end lost 6 bases, and 13 bases lay between the germline ends. The germline V gene encodes CDR1 SEHNR and CDR2 FQNEAQ (reference sequence). This CDR3 is 15 amino acids long. CDR3 residues: CASSLVGSAVQPQHF. In DNA, the CDR3 is TGTGCCAGCAGCTTAGTAGGCAGCGCCGTTCAGCCCCAGCATTTT. The full variable domain, completed using reference TRBV7-9 and TRBJ1-5, is DTGVSQNPRHKITKRGQNVTFRCDPISEHNRLYWYRQTLGQGPEFLTYFQNEAQLEKSRLLSDRFSAERPKGSFSTLEIQRTEQGDSAMYLCASSLVGSAVQPQHFGDGTRLSIL.

This rearrangement joins TRBV5-6 to TRBJ2-1; no clear D gene. The CDR3 runs 16 residues. V was shortened by 0 bases and J by 3 bases, with 13 bases between the two germline ends. The germline V gene has CDR1 SGHDT and CDR2 YYEEEE. For the CDR3, the DNA is TGTGCCAGCAGCTTGGATGGCCTCTCAAGCTACAATGAGCAGTTCTTC. Amino acids: CASSLDGLSSYNEQFF. Together with reference TRBV5-6 and TRBJ2-1, the CDR3 gives the full variable domain: DAGVTQSPTHLIKTRGQQVTLRCSPKSGHDTVSWYQQALGQGPQFIFQYYEEEERQRGNFPDRFSGHQFPNYSSELNVNALLLGDSALYLCASSLDGLSSYNEQFFGPGTRLTVL.

This sequence joins TRBV30 and TRBJ1-5; D unresolved. The CDR3 is 18 amino acids. Germline CDR1 and CDR2: GTSNPN and SVGIG (reference sequence). V lost 3 bases, J lost 0 bases, and 21 bases lay in between. Here the CDR3 DNA reads TGTGCCTGGAGCTCCGGGTCCCTATTTCATAATAGCAATCAGCCCCAGCATTTT. This codes for CAWSSGSLFHNSNQPQHF.

This clone was seen a handful of times. The gene calls are TRBV19 and TRBJ2-2, with TRBD2 as a possible D gene (6 bases). Germline CDR1 reads LNHDA; CDR2 reads SQIVND (reference sequence). This CDR3 spans 14 amino acids. V was cut by 3 bases and J by 7 bases, with 12 bases left in between. This CDR3 reads CASSIKLGGGELFF. In DNA form, the CDR3 reads TGTGCCAGTAGTATTAAGCTCGGGGGCGGGGAGCTGTTTTTT.

This chain joins TRBV5-1 and TRBJ2-2; TRBD2 matches 9 bases. V lost 5 bases, J lost 3 bases, and 5 bases stayed unmatched. The CDR3 extends over 15 amino acids. The germline gives CDR1 SGHRS, CDR2 YFSETQ. CDR3 coding DNA: TGCGCCAGCAGTAAACTAGCGGGTGACACCGGGGAGCTGTTTTTT. Its translation is CASSKLAGDTGELFF.

The J gene is TRBJ1-5, the V gene TRBV19; 7 bases are shared with TRBD1. Germline V CDR1 and CDR2: LNHDA, SQIVND (reference sequence). The junction had 12 bases not matched to a gene; V was cut back by 4 bases and J by 3 bases. The CDR3 covers 17 residues. Written as DNA, the CDR3 is TGTGCCAGTAGTACCACGGGAGGGGGCGGTTCCAATCAGCCCCAGCATTTT. It is translated as CASSTTGGGGSNQPQHF. Supplemented by reference TRBV19 and TRBJ1-5, the full variable domain reads DGGITQSPKYLFRKEGQNVTLSCEQNLNHDAMYWYRQDPGQGLRLIYYSQIVNDFQKGDIAEGYSVSREKKESFPLTVTSAQKNPTAFYLCASSTTGGGGSNQPQHFGDGTRLSIL.

A single count supports this clone. J is TRBJ2-1 and V is TRBV5-4, with D possibly being TRBD1 (5 bases). V was shortened by 1 base and J by 7 bases, with 12 bases between the two germline ends. The CDR3 has 14 amino acids. Germline assignment: CDR1 SGHNT and CDR2 YYREEE (reference sequence). In DNA form, the CDR3 reads TGTGCCAGCAGCTTGTTCGCAGGGCGGAATGAGCAGTTCTTC. Encoded protein: CASSLFAGRNEQFF.

This clone was counted once. The chain links TRBV10-3 to TRBJ1-1, with D possibly being TRBD1 (6 bases). This CDR3 has 13 residues. From germline, CDR1 is ENHRY and CDR2 SYGVKD. V gave up 8 bases and J gave up 4 bases, with 14 bases separating them. CDR3 DNA sequence: TGTGCCATCCAGGGGACCACCAGCACTGAAGCTTTCTTT. Amino acid sequence: CAIQGTTSTEAFF.